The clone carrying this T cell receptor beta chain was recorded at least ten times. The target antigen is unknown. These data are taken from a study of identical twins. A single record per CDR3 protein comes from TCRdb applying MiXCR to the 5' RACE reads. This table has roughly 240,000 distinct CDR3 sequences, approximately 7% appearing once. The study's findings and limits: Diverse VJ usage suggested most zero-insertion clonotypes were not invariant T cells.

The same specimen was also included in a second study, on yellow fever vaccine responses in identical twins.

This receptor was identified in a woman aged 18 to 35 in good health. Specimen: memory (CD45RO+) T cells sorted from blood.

The CDR3 region is CATRGPLDTGELFF. DNA of the CDR3: TGTGCCACCAGGGGGCCTCTCGACACCGGGGAGCTGTTTTTT. The chain joins TRBV24-1 to TRBJ2-2, with D maybe TRBD1 (5 bases). This CDR3 region has 14 residues. The V and J ends lost 7 bases and 3 bases respectively, with 11 bases between them. Germline V gene lookup returns CDR1 KGHDR and CDR2 SFDVKD.